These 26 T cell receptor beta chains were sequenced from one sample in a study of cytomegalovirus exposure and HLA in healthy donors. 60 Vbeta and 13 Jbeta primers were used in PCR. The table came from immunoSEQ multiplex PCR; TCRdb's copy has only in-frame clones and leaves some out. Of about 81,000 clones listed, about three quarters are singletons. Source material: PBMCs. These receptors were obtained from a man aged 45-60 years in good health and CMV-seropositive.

This CDR3 reads CASSQDCTGNTGELFF. The CDR3 bases are TGTGCCAGCAGCCAAGATTGCACAGGGAACACCGGGGAGCTGTTTTTT. V is TRBV14 and J is TRBJ2-2; weak D call: TRBD1 (5 bases). Trimming took off 0 bases at V and 1 base at J, with 9 bases between the two ends. CDR3 length: 16 amino acids. The germline CDR1 and CDR2 sequences are SGHDN and FVKESK. Together with reference TRBV14 and TRBJ2-2, the CDR3 gives the full variable domain: EAGVTQFPSHSVIEKGQTVTLRCDPISGHDNLYWYRRVMGKEIKFLLHFVKESKQDESGMPNNRFLAERTGGTYSTLKVQPAELEDSGVYFCASSQDCTGNTGELFFGEGSRLTVL.

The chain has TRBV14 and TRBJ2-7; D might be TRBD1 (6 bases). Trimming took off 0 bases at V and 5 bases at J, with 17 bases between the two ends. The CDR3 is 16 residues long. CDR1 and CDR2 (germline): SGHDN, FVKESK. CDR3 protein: CASSQDGPGAHDEQYF. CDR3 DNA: TGTGCCAGCAGCCAAGATGGGCCAGGGGCTCATGACGAGCAGTACTTC.

The CDR3 nucleotides read TGTGCCAGCTCACCACTAGGGGGCTCCACCGGGGAGCTGTTTTTT. Its translation: CASSPLGGSTGELFF. The genes are TRBV18 and TRBJ2-2; 7 bases match TRBD1. V lost 1 base, J lost 4 bases, and 3 bases stayed unmatched. The CDR3 has 15 residues. Germline-derived CDR1 and CDR2 are KGHSH and LQKENI.

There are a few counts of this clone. The CDR3 spells CASSRGEAQYF. In DNA form, the CDR3 reads TGTGCCAGCAGCAGAGGGGAGGCGCAGTACTTC. V gene TRBV7-6 combines with J gene TRBJ2-7; tentatively, D is TRBD2 (6 bases). The CDR3 totals 11 residues. Trimming shortened V by 5 bases and J by 9 bases, and 11 bases separated the two germline ends. Germline values: CDR1 SGHVS, CDR2 FNYEAQ.

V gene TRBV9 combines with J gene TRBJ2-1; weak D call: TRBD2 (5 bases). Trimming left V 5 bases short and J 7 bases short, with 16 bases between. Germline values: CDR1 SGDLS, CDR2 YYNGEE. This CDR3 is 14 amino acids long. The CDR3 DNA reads TGTGCCAGCAGTCCCCGGGTAGCGCAGAATGAGCAGTTCTTC. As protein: CASSPRVAQNEQFF. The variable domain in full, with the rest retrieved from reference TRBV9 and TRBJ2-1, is DSGVTQTPKHLITATGQRVTLRCSPRSGDLSVYWYQQSLDQGLQFLIQYYNGEERAKGNILERFSAQQFPDLHSELNLSSLELGDSALYFCASSPRVAQNEQFFGPGTRLTVL.

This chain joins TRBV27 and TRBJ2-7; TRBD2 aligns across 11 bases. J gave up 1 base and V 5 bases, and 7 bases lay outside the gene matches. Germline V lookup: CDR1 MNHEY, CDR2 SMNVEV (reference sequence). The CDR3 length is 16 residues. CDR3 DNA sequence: TGTGCCAGCAGTCAACGGACTAGCGGGCTATCCTACGAGCAGTACTTC. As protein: CASSQRTSGLSYEQYF.

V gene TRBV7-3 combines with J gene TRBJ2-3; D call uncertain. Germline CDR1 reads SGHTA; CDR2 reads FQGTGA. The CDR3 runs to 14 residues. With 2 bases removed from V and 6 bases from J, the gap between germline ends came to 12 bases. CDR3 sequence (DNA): TGTGCCAGCAGCTTATCTCTAGAGGTGGATACGCAGTATTTT. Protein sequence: CASSLSLEVDTQYF.

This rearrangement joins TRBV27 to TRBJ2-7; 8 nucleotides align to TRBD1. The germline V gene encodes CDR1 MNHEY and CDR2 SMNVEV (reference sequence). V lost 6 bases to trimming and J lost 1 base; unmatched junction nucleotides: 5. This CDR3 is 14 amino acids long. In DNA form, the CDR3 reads TGTGCCAGCAGAACCGGGACAGGTTCCTACGAGCAGTACTTC. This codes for CASRTGTGSYEQYF.

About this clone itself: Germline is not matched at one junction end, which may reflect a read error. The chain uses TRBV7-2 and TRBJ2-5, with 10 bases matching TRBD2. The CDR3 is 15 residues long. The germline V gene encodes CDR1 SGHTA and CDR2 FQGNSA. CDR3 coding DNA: TGTGCCAGCAGCCTAGCGGGAGCTAGAGGAGAGACCCAGTACTTC. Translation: CASSLAGARGETQYF.

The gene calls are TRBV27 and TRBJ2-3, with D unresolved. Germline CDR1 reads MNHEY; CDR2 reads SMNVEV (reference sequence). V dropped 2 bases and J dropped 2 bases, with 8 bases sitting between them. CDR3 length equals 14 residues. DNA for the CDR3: TGTGCCAGCAGTTTAACGGAGACCACAGATACGCAGTATTTT. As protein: CASSLTETTDTQYF.

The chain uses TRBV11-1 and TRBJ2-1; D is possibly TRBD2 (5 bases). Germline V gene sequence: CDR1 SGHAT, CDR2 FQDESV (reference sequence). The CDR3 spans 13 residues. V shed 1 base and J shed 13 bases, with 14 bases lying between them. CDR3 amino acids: CASSLGSAGEQFF. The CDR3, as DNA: TGTGCCAGCAGCTTAGGTTCAGCCGGGGAACAGTTCTTC.

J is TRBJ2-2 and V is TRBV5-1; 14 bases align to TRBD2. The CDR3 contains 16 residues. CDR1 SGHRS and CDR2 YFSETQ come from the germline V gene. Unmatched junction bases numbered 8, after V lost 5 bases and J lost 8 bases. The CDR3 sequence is CASSGGLAGATGELFF. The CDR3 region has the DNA TGCGCCAGCAGTGGGGGACTAGCGGGAGCTACAGGGGAGCTGTTTTTT.

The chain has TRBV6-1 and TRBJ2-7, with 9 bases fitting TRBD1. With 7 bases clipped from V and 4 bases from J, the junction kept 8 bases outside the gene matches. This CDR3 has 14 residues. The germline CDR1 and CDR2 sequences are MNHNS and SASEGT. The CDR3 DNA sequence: TGTGCCAGCATGACGACAGGGGGTGGATACGAGCAGTACTTC. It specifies CASMTTGGGYEQYF.

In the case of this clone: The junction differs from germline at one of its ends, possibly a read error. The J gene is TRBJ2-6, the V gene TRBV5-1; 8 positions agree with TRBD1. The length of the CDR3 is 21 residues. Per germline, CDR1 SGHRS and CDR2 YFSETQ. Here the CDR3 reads CASSLDGTGSVVFSGANGLTF. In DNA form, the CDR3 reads TGCGCCAGCAGCTTGGACGGGACAGGTTCCGTCGTCTTCTCTGGGGCCAACGGCCTGACTTTC.

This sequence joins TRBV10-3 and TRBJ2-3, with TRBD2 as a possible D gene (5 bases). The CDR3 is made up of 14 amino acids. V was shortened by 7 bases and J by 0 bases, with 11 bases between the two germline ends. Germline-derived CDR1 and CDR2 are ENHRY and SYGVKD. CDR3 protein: CAITMPGSTDTQYF. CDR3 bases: TGTGCCATCACTATGCCGGGGAGCACAGATACGCAGTATTTT.

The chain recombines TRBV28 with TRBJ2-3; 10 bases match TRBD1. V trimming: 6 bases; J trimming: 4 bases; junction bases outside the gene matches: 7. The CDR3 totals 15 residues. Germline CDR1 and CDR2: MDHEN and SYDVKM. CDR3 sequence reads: CASRGAGQGADTQYF. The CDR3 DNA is TGTGCCAGCAGAGGCGCTGGACAGGGGGCAGATACGCAGTATTTT. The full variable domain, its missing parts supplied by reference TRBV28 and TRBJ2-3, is DVKVTQSSRYLVKRTGEKVFLECVQDMDHENMFWYRQDPGLGLRLIYFSYDVKMKEKGDIPEGYSVSREKKERFSLILESASTNQTSMYLCASRGAGQGADTQYFGPGTRLTVL.

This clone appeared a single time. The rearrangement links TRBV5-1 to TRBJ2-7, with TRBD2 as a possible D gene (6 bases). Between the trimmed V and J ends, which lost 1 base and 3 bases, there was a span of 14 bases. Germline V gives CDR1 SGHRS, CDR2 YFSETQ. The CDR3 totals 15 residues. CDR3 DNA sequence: TGCGCCAGCAGCTTGTGGCTAGCGAGTAACTACGAGCAGTACTTC. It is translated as CASSLWLASNYEQYF.

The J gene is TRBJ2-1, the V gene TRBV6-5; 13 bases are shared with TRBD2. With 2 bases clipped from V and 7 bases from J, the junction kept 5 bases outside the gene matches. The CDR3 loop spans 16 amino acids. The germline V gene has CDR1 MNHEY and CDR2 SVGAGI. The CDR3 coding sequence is TGTGCCAGCAGTTACCTACTAGCGGGAGGGCCTAATGAGCAGTTCTTC. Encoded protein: CASSYLLAGGPNEQFF.

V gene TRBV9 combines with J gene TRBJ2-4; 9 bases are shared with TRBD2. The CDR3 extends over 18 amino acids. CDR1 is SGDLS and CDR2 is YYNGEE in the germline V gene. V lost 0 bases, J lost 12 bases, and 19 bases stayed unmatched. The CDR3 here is CASSVGRGSTSGQGSQYF. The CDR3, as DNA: TGTGCCAGCAGCGTAGGGAGGGGTTCGACTAGCGGACAAGGCAGTCAGTACTTC.

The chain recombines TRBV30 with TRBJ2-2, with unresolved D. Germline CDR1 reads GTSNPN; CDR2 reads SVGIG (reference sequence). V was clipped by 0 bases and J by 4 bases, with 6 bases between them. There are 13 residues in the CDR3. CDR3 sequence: CAWSVAGTGELFF. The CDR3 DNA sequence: TGTGCCTGGAGTGTAGCAGGCACCGGGGAGCTGTTTTTT.

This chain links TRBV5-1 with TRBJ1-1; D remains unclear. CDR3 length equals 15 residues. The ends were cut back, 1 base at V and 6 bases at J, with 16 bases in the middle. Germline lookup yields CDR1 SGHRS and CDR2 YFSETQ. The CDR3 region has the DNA TGCGCCAGCAGCTTGTATGGCCTCGGAGGCGCTGAAGCTTTCTTT. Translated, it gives CASSLYGLGGAEAFF.

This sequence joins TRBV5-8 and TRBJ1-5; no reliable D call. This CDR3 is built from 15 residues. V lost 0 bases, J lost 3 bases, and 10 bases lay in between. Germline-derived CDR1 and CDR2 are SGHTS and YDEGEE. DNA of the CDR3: TGTGCCAGCAGCTTGGCTAGCAGTACCAATCAGCCCCAGCATTTT. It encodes CASSLASSTNQPQHF. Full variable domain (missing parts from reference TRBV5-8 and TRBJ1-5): EAGVTQSPTHLIKTRGQQATLRCSPISGHTSVYWYQQALGLGLQFLLWYDEGEERNRGNFPPRFSGRQFPNYSSELNVNALELEDSALYLCASSLASSTNQPQHFGDGTRLSIL.

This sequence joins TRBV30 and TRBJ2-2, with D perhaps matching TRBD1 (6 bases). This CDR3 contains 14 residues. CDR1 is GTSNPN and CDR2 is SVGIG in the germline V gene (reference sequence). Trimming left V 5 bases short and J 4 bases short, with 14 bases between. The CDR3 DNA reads TGTGCCTGGCGGCAGGGGAGTAGCACCGGGGAGCTGTTTTTT. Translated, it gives CAWRQGSSTGELFF.

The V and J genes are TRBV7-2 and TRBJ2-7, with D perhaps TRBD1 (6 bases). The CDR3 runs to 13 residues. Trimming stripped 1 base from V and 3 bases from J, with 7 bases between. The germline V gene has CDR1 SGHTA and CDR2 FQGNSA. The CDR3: CASSLGTVYEQYF. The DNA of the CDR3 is TGTGCCAGCAGCTTAGGGACAGTCTACGAGCAGTACTTC.

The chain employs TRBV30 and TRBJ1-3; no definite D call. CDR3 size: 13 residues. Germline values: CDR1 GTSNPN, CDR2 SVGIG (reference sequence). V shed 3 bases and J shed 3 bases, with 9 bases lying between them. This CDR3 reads CAWSAAVGNTIYF. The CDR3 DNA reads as TGTGCCTGGAGCGCGGCGGTTGGAAACACCATATATTTT.

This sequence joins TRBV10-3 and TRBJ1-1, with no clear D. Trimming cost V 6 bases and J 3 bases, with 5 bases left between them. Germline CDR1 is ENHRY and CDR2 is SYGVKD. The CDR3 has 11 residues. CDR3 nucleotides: TGTGCCATCAGAGCCGACACTGAAGCTTTCTTT. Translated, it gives CAIRADTEAFF.